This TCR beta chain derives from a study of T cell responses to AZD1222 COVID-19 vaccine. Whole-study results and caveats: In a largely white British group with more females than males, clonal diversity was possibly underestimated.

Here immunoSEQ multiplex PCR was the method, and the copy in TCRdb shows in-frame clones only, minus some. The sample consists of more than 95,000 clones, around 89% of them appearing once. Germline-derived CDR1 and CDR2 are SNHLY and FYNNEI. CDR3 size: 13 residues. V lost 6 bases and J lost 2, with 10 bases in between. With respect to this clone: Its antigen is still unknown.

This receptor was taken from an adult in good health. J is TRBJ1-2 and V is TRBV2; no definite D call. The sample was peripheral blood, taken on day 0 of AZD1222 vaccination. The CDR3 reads CASSAEWNYGYTF. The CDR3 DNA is TGTGCCAGCAGCGCCGAGTGGAACTATGGCTACACCTTC.